What follows are 6 T cell receptor beta chains derived from one specimen sequenced in a study of early stage breast cancer tumors. Repertoires were generated with immunoSEQ multiplex PCR, while TCRdb's copy carries only in-frame clones and drops some. The sample gives tens of thousands of clones, 84% of which show up once; about a tenth is in the top ten. The sequenced sample consisted of blood. The receptors here all came from a person aged 45-60 years with breast cancer.

The V and J genes are TRBV10-3 and TRBJ1-2; TRBD1 is a possible D gene (5 bases). V dropped 5 bases and J dropped 7 bases, with 11 bases sitting between them. The germline gives CDR1 ENHRY, CDR2 SYGVKD. This CDR3 has 12 residues. CDR3 protein: CAISPAGPGYTF. DNA for the CDR3: TGTGCCATCAGTCCCGCAGGGCCTGGCTACACCTTC.

The V and J genes are TRBV19 and TRBJ1-1; no definite D call. CDR1 is LNHDA, CDR2 SQIVND, per germline (reference sequence). Trimming took off 5 bases at V and 8 bases at J, with 15 bases between the two ends. The CDR3 totals 13 residues. The CDR3 region has the DNA TGTGCCAGTAGTTCCATTGGGCCTTCGGAAGCTTTCTTT. Amino acid sequence: CASSSIGPSEAFF.

This chain joins TRBV7-9 and TRBJ1-4, with D tentatively TRBD1 (5 bases). The germline V gene encodes CDR1 SEHNR and CDR2 FQNEAQ (reference sequence). Trimming cost V 4 bases and J 0 bases, with 12 bases left between them. The CDR3 length is 16 residues. As DNA, the CDR3 is TGTGCCAGCAGCTGGGGGGACGGCTCAACTAATGAAAAACTGTTTTTT. Protein sequence: CASSWGDGSTNEKLFF.

The rearrangement links TRBV15 to TRBJ2-3; D is ambiguous. The germline V gene encodes CDR1 LNHNV and CDR2 YYDKDF (reference sequence). The V end lost 1 base, the J end lost 1 base, and 6 bases lay between the germline ends. The CDR3 sequence is 14 residues long. CDR3 in amino acids: CATSRAGRTDTQYF. CDR3 nucleotide sequence: TGTGCCACCAGCAGAGCCGGACGCACAGATACGCAGTATTTT.

The rearrangement uses TRBV6-5 and TRBJ1-5, with 7 positions matching TRBD1. V lost 10 bases to trimming and J lost 1 base; unmatched junction nucleotides: 10. CDR3 length: 15 amino acids. The germline gives CDR1 MNHEY, CDR2 SVGAGI. In DNA, the CDR3 is TGTGCCACCAAAGGCCCACAGGGGAGCAATCAGCCCCAGCATTTT. Its translation: CATKGPQGSNQPQHF.

The genes are TRBV7-8 and TRBJ2-3, with 7 bases matching TRBD2. The CDR3 extends over 15 amino acids. With V trimmed by 4 bases and J by 6 bases, 10 bases remained unmatched. Germline CDR1 reads SGHVS; CDR2 reads FQNEAQ. CDR3 amino acids: CASSSIPAGTDTQYF. The CDR3 nucleotides read TGTGCCAGCAGCTCAATACCAGCGGGAACTGATACGCAGTATTTT. Filled out from reference TRBV7-8 and TRBJ2-3, the complete variable domain reads GAGVSQSPRYKVAKRGQDVALRCDPISGHVSLFWYQQALGQGPEFLTYFQNEAQLDKSGLPSDRFFAERPEGSVSTLKIQRTQQEDSAVYLCASSSIPAGTDTQYFGPGTRLTVL.